One T cell receptor (beta chain) is described in this entry. The authors' processing: Reference gene primer amplification yielded estimated nucleated cell counts. Clones were read by immunoSEQ multiplex PCR, and TCRdb kept only the in-frame ones, dropping some. V, J and clone size were drawn from that table, and D and trimming were deduced from the DNA. The repertoire includes around 150,000 clones, 75% to 90% of them detected once, and less than 2.5% sits in the top ten. This entry is derived from a study of blood T cell repertoires in COVID-19. Turning to the study itself: Collection of acute and convalescent COVID-19 samples took place in the United States, Italy and Spain. Sources were T cells, B-cell-depleted T cells, or PBMCs; the material itself was cDNA or gDNA.

Germline V lookup: CDR1 SGHTA, CDR2 FQGNSA. There are 15 residues in the CDR3. V lost 2 bases and J 6 bases, leaving 15 bases between the germline ends. The J gene is TRBJ2-3, the V gene TRBV7-2; possible D gene TRBD1, 6 bases. This receptor was identified in a man between 65 and 80 years old with acute or convalescent COVID-19. The sequenced material came from peripheral blood. The CDR3 is CASSLRGWGTDTQYF. The CDR3 nucleotides are TGTGCCAGCAGCTTAAGGGGGTGGGGTACGGATACGCAGTATTTT.